The 16 T cell receptor beta chains below come from one sample, sequenced in a study of early T cells in non-severe SARS-CoV-2 infection. TCRdb re-called the 5' RACE reads through MiXCR, storing one row per CDR3 protein. Among roughly 29,000 distinct CDR3 sequences listed, about 4.6% were seen once. The sequenced sample was whole blood. The source of these receptors is an adult who was a healthcare worker with PCR-confirmed SARS-CoV-2 infection or an uninfected control (not recorded which).

This clonotype is deemed medium-sized. The chain combines TRBV25-1 with TRBJ2-7, with TRBD2 matching over 10 bases. The CDR3 runs 15 residues. Germline CDR1 and CDR2: MGHDK and SYGVNS. Trimming took 4 bases from V and 3 from J; bases not matched to a gene: 6. CDR3 region: CASSAIVAGGYEQYF. CDR3 sequence (DNA): TGTGCCAGCAGTGCCATAGTAGCGGGAGGCTACGAGCAGTACTTC.

The sample holds many counts of this clonotype. The J gene is TRBJ2-7, the V gene TRBV30; D could derive from TRBD1 or TRBD2 (5 bases each). Germline V gene data show CDR1 as GTSNPN and CDR2 as SVGIG (reference sequence). CDR3 length: 13 residues. V was shortened by 0 bases and J by 6 bases, with 12 bases between the two germline ends. The CDR3 coding sequence is TGTGCCTGGAGTGTATACAGTGGGGGCGAGCAGTACTTC. It codes for CAWSVYSGGEQYF. Drawing the rest from reference TRBV30 and TRBJ2-7, the complete variable domain is SQTIHQWPATLVQPVGSPLSLECTVEGTSNPNLYWYRQAAGRGLQLLFYSVGIGQISSEVPQNLSASRPQDRQFILSSKKLLLSDSGFYLCAWSVYSGGEQYFGPGTRLTVT.

Ten or more counts support this clonotype. Here the CDR3 DNA reads TGTGCCAGCAGCTCTACCGGGACAGGGTACTATGGCTACACCTTC. Amino acid sequence: CASSSTGTGYYGYTF. The chain links TRBV28 to TRBJ1-2, with 9 bases lining up with TRBD1. The junction had 8 bases not matched to a gene; V was cut back by 6 bases and J by 3 bases. CDR3 length equals 15 residues. Germline V gene lookup returns CDR1 MDHEN and CDR2 SYDVKM.

This clonotype was counted at least ten times. This chain joins TRBV29-1 and TRBJ2-7; tentatively, D is TRBD1 (5 bases). The V gene's germline CDR1 is SQVTM and CDR2 ANQGSEA. V lost 2 bases, J lost 7 bases, and 15 bases lay in between. This CDR3 is built from 13 residues. CDR3 DNA sequence: TGCAGCGTTGAAACTGGCCCAGGGTGGGAGCAGTACTTC. Translating it yields CSVETGPGWEQYF.

This clonotype was detected only a few times. The genes are TRBV30 and TRBJ1-5; 8 nucleotides align to TRBD1. Unmatched junction bases numbered 8, after V lost 3 bases and J lost 4 bases. Germline V gives CDR1 GTSNPN, CDR2 SVGIG (reference sequence). The CDR3 has 15 residues. DNA of the CDR3: TGTGCCTGGAGGGTGCCACAGGGGGGTAATCAGCCCCAGCATTTT. It is translated as CAWRVPQGGNQPQHF.

This clonotype was detected ten times or more. This chain connects TRBV12-3 or TRBV12-4 to TRBJ1-5; D is perhaps TRBD1 (5 bases). The CDR3 spans 14 residues. Deletions cut 3 bases from V and 4 bases from J, with 10 bases between. CDR3: CASSLGQVNQPQHF. CDR3 nucleotide sequence: TGTGCCAGCAGTTTGGGGCAAGTAAATCAGCCCCAGCATTTT.

This clonotype showed up many times. This sequence joins TRBV5-1 and TRBJ2-7; D unresolved. V was pared by 5 bases and J by 7 bases, with 13 bases between. Germline CDR1 reads SGHRS; CDR2 reads YFSETQ. This CDR3 has 12 residues. Here the CDR3 DNA reads TGCGCCAGCAGACCAAATTATGGGGAGCAGTACTTC. Encoded protein: CASRPNYGEQYF. Using reference TRBV5-1 and TRBJ2-7 for the parts outside the CDR3, the full variable domain is KAGVTQTPRYLIKTRGQQVTLSCSPISGHRSVSWYQQTPGQGLQFLFEYFSETQRNKGNFPGRFSGRQFSNSRSEMNVSTLELGDSALYLCASRPNYGEQYFGPGTRLTVT.

This clonotype was counted many times. The chain combines TRBV10-1 with TRBJ2-2; TRBD1 agrees at 7 bases. The CDR3 is 16 residues long. Losses at the gene ends were 5 bases for V and 3 bases for J; bases not matched to a gene: 9. The germline gives CDR1 WNHNN, CDR2 SYGVQD (reference sequence). The CDR3, as DNA: TGCGCCAGCAGTCAAACCGGGACAGCCTACACCGGGGAGCTGTTTTTT. Its translation: CASSQTGTAYTGELFF.

Sample share makes this clonotype medium-sized. This chain links TRBV6-4 with TRBJ1-5, with 10 bases lining up with TRBD1. J gave up 2 bases and V 5 bases, and 3 bases lay outside the gene matches. The CDR3 has 15 amino acids. CDR1 and CDR2 from the germline V gene are MRHNA and SNTAGT. CDR3 sequence: CASSPGTGGNQPQHF. CDR3 bases: TGTGCCAGCAGTCCCGGGACAGGGGGCAATCAGCCCCAGCATTTT.

This clonotype came up many times. V usage is TRBV28 and J usage is TRBJ1-5; unclear D gene. The length of the CDR3 is 14 residues. Trimming pared 6 bases from V and 3 bases from J, leaving 12 bases between. Germline-derived CDR1 and CDR2 are MDHEN and SYDVKM. The CDR3 sequence: CASRLGQPNQPQHF. For the CDR3, the DNA is TGTGCCAGCAGGCTCGGGCAGCCCAATCAGCCCCAGCATTTT.

This clonotype was seen many times. The J gene is TRBJ2-1, the V gene TRBV6-4; 13 nucleotides match TRBD2. This CDR3 is built from 15 residues. Germline CDR1 reads MRHNA; CDR2 reads SNTAGT. The J segment lost 6 bases and the V segment lost 4 bases, leaving 3 bases of the junction unmatched. CDR3 loop: CASSGTSGSINEQFF. CDR3 in DNA: TGTGCCAGCAGTGGGACTAGCGGGAGTATCAATGAGCAGTTCTTC.

The rearrangement links TRBV20-1 to TRBJ2-1, with D perhaps matching TRBD2 (6 bases). Germline loops: CDR1 DFQATT, CDR2 SNEGSKA (reference sequence). The CDR3 extends over 12 amino acids. CDR3 in DNA: TGCGTAACGCGGGGACTTTACAATGAGCAGTTCTTC. It codes for CVTRGLYNEQFF.

This clonotype was counted ten times or more. V and J are TRBV28 and TRBJ1-2; D might be TRBD1 (5 bases). The V end was cut by 6 bases, the J end by 0 bases, with 8 bases between. The CDR3 is 13 amino acids. CDR1 is MDHEN, CDR2 SYDVKM, per germline. The CDR3 protein is CASRRDANYGYTF. For the CDR3, the DNA is TGTGCCAGCAGGCGGGACGCTAACTATGGCTACACCTTC.

At least ten counts were recorded for this clonotype. The chain employs TRBV28 and TRBJ2-7; D is possibly TRBD1 (5 bases). V dropped 6 bases and J dropped 9 bases, with 15 bases sitting between them. Germline CDR1 is MDHEN and CDR2 is SYDVKM. This CDR3 region has 12 residues. The CDR3 sequence is CASSPDILRQYF. In DNA form, the CDR3 reads TGTGCCAGCAGCCCGGACATCCTAAGGCAGTACTTC.

This clonotype has ten or more counts. The CDR3 here is CSASIGDSYNEQFF. The DNA for the CDR3 is TGCAGTGCTAGTATCGGGGACTCCTACAATGAGCAGTTCTTC. The chain recombines TRBV20-1 with TRBJ2-1; D might be TRBD2 (5 bases). This CDR3 has 14 residues. Germline CDR1 is DFQATT and CDR2 is SNEGSKA (reference sequence). V was cut by 3 bases and J by 0 bases, with 9 bases left in between.

This clonotype was counted many times. CDR3 sequence: CASSLEGYGRVPDTQYF. The CDR3 coding sequence is TGTGCCAGCAGCTTAGAGGGATACGGGAGGGTTCCAGATACGCAGTATTTT. The chain carries TRBV7-2 and TRBJ2-3; 8 bases fit TRBD2. The CDR3 is made up of 17 amino acids. The germline V gene has CDR1 SGHTA and CDR2 FQGNSA. Trimming removed 1 base from V and 4 bases from J; junction bases left unmatched: 10.